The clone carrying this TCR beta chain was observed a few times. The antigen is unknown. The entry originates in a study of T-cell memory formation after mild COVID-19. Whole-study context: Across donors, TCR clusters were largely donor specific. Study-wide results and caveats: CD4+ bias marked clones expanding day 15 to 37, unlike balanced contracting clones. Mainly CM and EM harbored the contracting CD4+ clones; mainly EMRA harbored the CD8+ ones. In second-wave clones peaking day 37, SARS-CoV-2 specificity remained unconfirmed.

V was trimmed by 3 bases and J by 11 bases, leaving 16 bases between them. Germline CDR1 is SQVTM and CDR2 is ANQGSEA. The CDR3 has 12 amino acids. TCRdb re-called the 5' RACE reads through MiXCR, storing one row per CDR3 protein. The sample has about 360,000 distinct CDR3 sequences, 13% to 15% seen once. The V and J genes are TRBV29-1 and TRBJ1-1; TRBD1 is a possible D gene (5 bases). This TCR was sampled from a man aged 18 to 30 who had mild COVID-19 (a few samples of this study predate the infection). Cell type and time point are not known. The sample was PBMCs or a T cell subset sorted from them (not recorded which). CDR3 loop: CSVEVTATGAFF. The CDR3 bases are TGCAGCGTTGAGGTGACAGCGACGGGGGCTTTCTTT.